This entry lists 13 T cell receptor beta chains sequenced from one sample in a study of cytomegalovirus exposure and HLA in healthy donors. PCR amplification relied on 60 Vbeta primers (plus 13 Jbeta primers). The method was immunoSEQ multiplex PCR; TCRdb's version includes in-frame clones alone and lacks a portion of them. The table records about 150,000 clones, roughly 83% of them present only once. The material sequenced was PBMCs. These receptors all stem from a man between 35 and 55 years old in good health and CMV-seronegative.

This chain uses TRBV27 with TRBJ2-2; D call uncertain. Deletions cut 5 bases from V and 3 bases from J, with 4 bases between. CDR3 length equals 12 residues. The germline V gene has CDR1 MNHEY and CDR2 SMNVEV (reference sequence). The CDR3 spells CASSPYTGELFF. In DNA, the CDR3 is TGTGCCAGCAGTCCCTACACCGGGGAGCTGTTTTTT.

The DNA for the CDR3 is TGTGCCAGCGGGAGGGGAGGAGGTCAGCCCCAGCATTTT. This translates into CASGRGGGQPQHF. J is TRBJ1-5 and V is TRBV7-9; D is possibly TRBD1 (5 bases). CDR3 length: 13 amino acids. Between the trimmed V and J ends, which lost 8 bases and 6 bases, there was a span of 14 bases. Per the germline V gene, CDR1 is SEHNR and CDR2 is FQNEAQ (reference sequence). The full variable domain, with the rest looked up from reference TRBV7-9 and TRBJ1-5, is DTGVSQNPRHKITKRGQNVTFRCDPISEHNRLYWYRQTLGQGPEFLTYFQNEAQLEKSRLLSDRFSAERPKGSFSTLEIQRTEQGDSAMYLCASGRGGGQPQHFGDGTRLSIL.

The rearrangement links TRBV11-1 to TRBJ2-5, with D possibly being TRBD1 (5 bases). Trimming left V 6 bases short and J 0 bases short, with 8 bases between. There are 13 residues in the CDR3. The germline V gene encodes CDR1 SGHAT and CDR2 FQDESV (reference sequence). The CDR3 DNA is TGTGCCAGCAGGGCGACAGACCAAGAGACCCAGTACTTC. Protein product: CASRATDQETQYF.

CDR3 nucleotide sequence: TGTGCCAGCAGCTTAACAGGGGCCAATGAGCAGTTCTTC. Its protein product is CASSLTGANEQFF. This sequence joins TRBV5-6 and TRBJ2-1, with 7 bases lining up with TRBD1. V lost 2 bases, J lost 6 bases, and 2 bases stayed unmatched. This CDR3 has 13 amino acids. The germline V gene has CDR1 SGHDT and CDR2 YYEEEE.

The genes are TRBV27 and TRBJ1-6; no clear D. The CDR3 has 13 residues. The V gene's germline CDR1 is MNHEY and CDR2 SMNVEV (reference sequence). V dropped 5 bases and J dropped 7 bases, with 9 bases sitting between them. CDR3 DNA: TGTGCCAGCAGTGACTGGAGGAATTCACCCCTCCACTTT. Translation gives CASSDWRNSPLHF.

In its sample, this clone was seen once. The chain couples TRBV9 to TRBJ2-2; 10 bases are a match to TRBD1. The CDR3 is 17 amino acids. J gave up 0 bases and V 6 bases, and 8 bases lay outside the gene matches. Germline CDR1 SGDLS, CDR2 YYNGEE. The CDR3 spells CASNLGQGPSNTGELFF. The CDR3 DNA reads TGTGCCAGCAACCTGGGACAGGGGCCCTCGAACACCGGGGAGCTGTTTTTT.

This sequence joins TRBV9 and TRBJ2-1; D gene ambiguous. Trimming pared 0 bases from V and 6 bases from J, leaving 7 bases between. Germline V CDR1 and CDR2: SGDLS, YYNGEE. The CDR3 is 13 amino acids. The CDR3 region has the DNA TGTGCCAGCAGCGTAGATGGCTCCAATGAGCAGTTCTTC. Translated, it gives CASSVDGSNEQFF.

The rearrangement uses TRBV7-8 and TRBJ2-2; 12 bases are a match to TRBD2. The CDR3 spans 16 residues. Per germline, CDR1 SGHVS and CDR2 FQNEAQ. V trimming: 1 base; J trimming: 4 bases; junction bases outside the gene matches: 1. The chain's CDR3 is CASSLVLAGGTGELFF. CDR3 nucleotide sequence: TGTGCCAGCAGCTTAGTACTAGCGGGAGGCACCGGGGAGCTGTTTTTT.

The chain links TRBV27 to TRBJ2-7; D gene unclear. V lost 1 base and J 0 bases, leaving 7 bases between the germline ends. The CDR3 extends over 14 amino acids. Germline CDR1 is MNHEY and CDR2 is SMNVEV (reference sequence). The CDR3 here is CASSLLDTSYEQYF. CDR3 DNA sequence: TGTGCCAGCAGTTTATTAGACACCTCCTACGAGCAGTACTTC.

Remarks on this clone: One end of the junction varies from germline; a read error may be responsible. The rearrangement joins TRBV10-3 to TRBJ1-2; 7 nucleotides agree with TRBD1. Germline V lookup: CDR1 ENHRY, CDR2 SYGVKD. The CDR3 has 14 residues. CDR3 sequence reads: CAITPTGTNYGDTF. For the CDR3, the DNA is TGTGCCATCACACCGACAGGGACGAACTATGGCGACACCTTC.

The genes are TRBV30 and TRBJ1-2, with a possible D match to TRBD1 (6 bases). The V gene lost 2 bases and the J gene lost 4 bases, with 23 bases spanning the gap. Germline values: CDR1 GTSNPN, CDR2 SVGIG (reference sequence). The CDR3 runs 17 residues. In DNA, the CDR3 is TGTGCCTGGAGTAGAGGGTCCCTACAGGGTGTCGGCTATGGCTACACCTTC. This codes for CAWSRGSLQGVGYGYTF.

A few counts support this clone. The rearrangement joins TRBV9 to TRBJ2-1, with 8 bases aligning to TRBD2. Germline values: CDR1 SGDLS, CDR2 YYNGEE. V was clipped by 3 bases and J by 5 bases; unmatched bases: 13. The CDR3 extends over 17 amino acids. The chain's CDR3 is CASSARGGSGRNNEQFF. In DNA, the CDR3 is TGTGCCAGCAGCGCACGGGGGGGGTCGGGGAGAAACAATGAGCAGTTCTTC.

The V gene is TRBV6-1, the J gene TRBJ2-1; TRBD2 agrees at 10 bases. Looked up from germline, CDR1 is MNHNS and CDR2 is SASEGT. The junction had 10 bases not matched to a gene; V was cut back by 8 bases and J by 9 bases. CDR3 size: 14 residues. CDR3 in amino acids: CASGSSGGRGEQFF. The CDR3 DNA sequence: TGTGCCAGCGGTAGTAGCGGGGGGAGGGGTGAGCAGTTCTTC.